One TCR beta chain is described in this entry. No antigen is known for it. Base qualities were left out, and no much larger clone turns up one base away. The record originates from a study of blood T cell repertoires in COVID-19 (dated by TCRdb to about 2020). With respect to the entire study: Samples covering the acute and convalescent phases of COVID-19 were provided by collaborators in the United States, Italy and Spain. The material from the prospective study consisted of cDNA or gDNA derived from T cells, B-cell-depleted T cells, or PBMCs. Deeply sampled blood TCRbeta repertoires from subjects exposed to, actively infected with, or recovered from COVID-19 were included in the dataset. The repertoires were made available in a free public database intended to serve as a resource for research on the immune response to SARS-CoV-2. The samples were drawn from two sources: the first 160 participants of the ongoing ImmuneRACE study, and 1,000 to 1,500 subjects contributed by 6 global collaborators. The sample metadata nearly always contained a de-identified subject ID, COVID-19 status, age in years and sex. Where HLA class I and class II types were available, the types were taken from metadata supplied by the sample provider, not from assay-based typing.

The immunoSEQ Assay, a bias-controlled multiplex PCR, was used to amplify TCRbeta CDR3 regions from genomic DNA. In the source study's methods: The number of nucleated cells in each sample was estimated from the amplification of reference gene primers within the assay. Sequence reads were collapsed and filtered to measure the absolute abundance of every unique TCRbeta CDR3 rearrangement. For each sample, productive Simpson clonality was calculated by taking the square root of Simpson's diversity index across productive rearrangements. In its TCRdb copy, this immuneACCESS table keeps in-frame sequences only and misses some clones. Where compared with another copy, unresolved V genes explain less than half of these, and the others have no known cause. V and J calls and clone size are as listed in that table; D and trimming were resolved from the DNA. This sample holds about 160,000 clones; roughly 81% were observed only once. Of the sample, about 5.8% falls within the top ten clones.

Including cysteine and phenylalanine, the CDR3 has 16 amino acids. Here the CDR3 DNA is all that survives: 48 bases in frame from base 1. Via the germline V gene, CDR1 is SGHTA and CDR2 FQGTGA. V is pruned by 5 bases and J by 6 bases, leaving 7 bases of the junction without a gene match. Study-wide findings and limitations: The amount of clinical and demographic metadata varied by source and participant and was provided uncurated.

One collaborating source in Seattle enrolled patients while the patients were actively infected and followed the patients over time throughout the course of disease. Collaborating institutions collected whole blood in K2EDTA tubes following their own protocols. For TCRbeta analysis, collaborators shipped samples as frozen whole blood, isolated PBMCs, or DNA extracted from either of those sample types. The specimen was peripheral blood. The chain is made from TRBV7-3 and TRBJ2-2, with 12 bases in between that match TRBD1. This TCR was recovered from a woman aged 50 to 65 with COVID-19, enrolled during active disease. The CDR3 protein sequence reads: CASSHPGQGAAGELFF. The DNA sequence reads TGTGCCAGCAGCCATCCGGGACAGGGGGCGGCCGGGGAGCTGTTTTTT.